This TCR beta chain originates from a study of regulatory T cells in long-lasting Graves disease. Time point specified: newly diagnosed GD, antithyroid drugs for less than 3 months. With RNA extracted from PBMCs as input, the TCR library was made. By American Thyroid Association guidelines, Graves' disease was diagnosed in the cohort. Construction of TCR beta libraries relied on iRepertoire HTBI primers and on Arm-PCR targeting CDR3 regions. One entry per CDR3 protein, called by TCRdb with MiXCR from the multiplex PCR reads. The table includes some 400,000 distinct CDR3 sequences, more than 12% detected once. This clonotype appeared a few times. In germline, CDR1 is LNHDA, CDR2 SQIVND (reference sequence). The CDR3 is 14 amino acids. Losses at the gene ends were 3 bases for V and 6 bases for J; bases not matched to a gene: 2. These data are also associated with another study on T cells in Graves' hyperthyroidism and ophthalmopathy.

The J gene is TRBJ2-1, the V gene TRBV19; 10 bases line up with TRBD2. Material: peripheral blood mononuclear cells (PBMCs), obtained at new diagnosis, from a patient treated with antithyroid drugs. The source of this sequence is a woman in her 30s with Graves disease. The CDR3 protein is CASSITSGANEQFF. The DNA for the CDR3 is TGTGCCAGTAGTATTACTAGCGGGGCCAATGAGCAGTTCTTC.